Listed below are T cell receptor beta chains from one sample, sequenced in a study of blood T cell repertoires in COVID-19. Measured with immunoSEQ multiplex PCR; TCRdb has only the in-frame clones, and not every one. This sample has over 200,000 clones, with roughly 83% found just once. Source material: peripheral blood. The origin of the receptors is a man aged 35-49 years with acute or convalescent COVID-19. The CDR3 runs from the conserved cysteine through the conserved F or W. Fields, in order: D gene, J gene, clone size, V gene, CDR3 protein, CDR3 DNA. The D gene is left open where the match is weak. The size field is filled for only some rows; it gives once, few, many or a size class.

d_call: -; j_call: TRBJ1-5; clone_size: -; v_call: TRBV15; cdr3_aa: CATSRVRGGGQPQHF; cdr3_nt: TGTGCCACCAGCAGAGTAAGGGGCGGGGGTCAGCCCCAGCATTTT
d_call: TRBD1; j_call: TRBJ1-5; clone_size: -; v_call: TRBV7-9; cdr3_aa: CASSYNSGTGSNQPQHF; cdr3_nt: TGTGCCAGCAGCTACAACTCCGGGACAGGGAGCAATCAGCCCCAGCATTTT
d_call: -; j_call: TRBJ1-3; clone_size: -; v_call: TRBV7-9; cdr3_aa: CASSLDRGPGNTIYF; cdr3_nt: TGTGCCAGCAGCTTAGATCGCGGGCCTGGAAACACCATATATTTT
d_call: -; j_call: TRBJ1-2; clone_size: -; v_call: TRBV6-1; cdr3_aa: CASSGSRGGSNYGYTF; cdr3_nt: TGTGCCAGCAGTGGATCCCGCGGGGGATCTAACTATGGCTACACCTTC
d_call: TRBD2; j_call: TRBJ2-3; clone_size: -; v_call: TRBV7-9; cdr3_aa: CASSVVRKREDPDTQYF; cdr3_nt: TGTGCCAGCAGCGTCGTCCGAAAGCGGGAGGATCCAGATACGCAGTATTTT
d_call: -; j_call: TRBJ1-4; clone_size: -; v_call: TRBV7-8; cdr3_aa: CASSPMATNEKLFF; cdr3_nt: TGTGCCAGCAGCCCTATGGCAACTAATGAAAAACTGTTTTTT
d_call: -; j_call: TRBJ1-5; clone_size: -; v_call: TRBV19; cdr3_aa: CASSPTFDRNQPQHF; cdr3_nt: TGTGCCAGTAGTCCCACCTTCGACAGAAATCAGCCCCAGCATTTT
d_call: -; j_call: TRBJ1-4; clone_size: once; v_call: TRBV30; cdr3_aa: CAWSNRVGLFF; cdr3_nt: TGTGCCTGGAGTAACAGGGTCGGGCTGTTTTTT
d_call: TRBD1; j_call: TRBJ1-5; clone_size: -; v_call: TRBV4-1; cdr3_aa: CASSHLSRGYSNQPQHF; cdr3_nt: TGCGCCAGCAGCCATCTTAGCAGGGGGTATAGCAATCAGCCCCAGCATTTT
d_call: -; j_call: TRBJ1-1; clone_size: -; v_call: TRBV12-3/TRBV12-4; cdr3_aa: CASSFLANTEAFF; cdr3_nt: TGTGCCAGCAGTTTTTTGGCTAACACTGAAGCTTTCTTT
d_call: -; j_call: TRBJ1-4; clone_size: -; v_call: TRBV2; cdr3_aa: CASTSPRQGNEKLFF; cdr3_nt: TGTGCCAGCACCTCCCCGAGGCAGGGGAATGAAAAACTGTTTTTT
d_call: TRBD1; j_call: TRBJ2-3; clone_size: -; v_call: TRBV5-4; cdr3_aa: CASSLPRTGLTDTQYF; cdr3_nt: TGTGCCAGCAGCTTACCGCGGACAGGGTTAACAGATACGCAGTATTTT
d_call: -; j_call: TRBJ1-2; clone_size: few; v_call: TRBV3-1/TRBV3-2; cdr3_aa: CASSHLRGGDYGYTF; cdr3_nt: TGTGCCAGCAGCCACCTCCGGGGAGGAGACTATGGCTACACCTTC
d_call: -; j_call: TRBJ2-2; clone_size: -; v_call: TRBV3-1/TRBV3-2; cdr3_aa: CASSQEVSPDTGELFF; cdr3_nt: TGTGCCAGCAGCCAAGAAGTGAGCCCGGACACCGGGGAGCTGTTTTTT
d_call: -; j_call: TRBJ1-2; clone_size: -; v_call: TRBV29-1; cdr3_aa: CSADSAYGYTF; cdr3_nt: TGCAGCGCCGACAGCGCCTATGGCTACACCTTC
d_call: -; j_call: TRBJ2-7; clone_size: -; v_call: TRBV11-2; cdr3_aa: CASSLFSGSSYEQYF; cdr3_nt: TGTGCCAGCAGCTTATTCAGCGGTTCCTCCTACGAGCAGTACTTC
d_call: TRBD1; j_call: TRBJ1-2; clone_size: -; v_call: TRBV18; cdr3_aa: CASSPGQGARGYTF; cdr3_nt: TGTGCCAGCTCTCCGGGACAGGGGGCGCGTGGCTACACCTTC
d_call: TRBD1; j_call: TRBJ1-4; clone_size: -; v_call: TRBV3-1/TRBV3-2; cdr3_aa: CASSQTGTGSEKLFF; cdr3_nt: TGTGCCAGCAGCCAAACCGGGACAGGGAGTGAAAAACTGTTTTTT
d_call: -; j_call: TRBJ1-2; clone_size: -; v_call: TRBV5-1; cdr3_aa: CASSLGQLANYGYTF; cdr3_nt: TGCGCCAGCAGCTTGGGACAATTAGCTAACTATGGCTACACCTTC
d_call: -; j_call: TRBJ2-7; clone_size: -; v_call: TRBV6-5; cdr3_aa: CASTLLRSTYEQYF; cdr3_nt: TGTGCCAGCACTCTCCTCAGGTCTACCTACGAGCAGTACTTC
d_call: TRBD2; j_call: TRBJ2-7; clone_size: once; v_call: TRBV9; cdr3_aa: CASSAVAGVEQYF; cdr3_nt: TGTGCCAGCAGCGCGGTAGCGGGGGTCGAGCAGTACTTC
d_call: TRBD2; j_call: TRBJ2-2; clone_size: -; v_call: TRBV7-6; cdr3_aa: CASSSGGNTGELFF; cdr3_nt: TGTGCCAGCAGTAGCGGGGGGAACACCGGGGAGCTGTTTTTT
d_call: -; j_call: TRBJ1-4; clone_size: -; v_call: TRBV14; cdr3_aa: CASSQRLTNEKLFF; cdr3_nt: TGTGCCAGCAGCCAGAGGCTAACTAATGAAAAACTGTTTTTT
d_call: -; j_call: TRBJ1-1; clone_size: -; v_call: TRBV14; cdr3_aa: CASSQNRMNTEAFF; cdr3_nt: TGTGCCAGCAGCCAAAACAGGATGAACACTGAAGCTTTCTTT
d_call: TRBD1; j_call: TRBJ1-2; clone_size: once; v_call: TRBV28; cdr3_aa: CASSTGTGGNYGYTF; cdr3_nt: TGTGCCAGCAGTACCGGGACAGGGGGCAACTATGGCTACACCTTC
d_call: -; j_call: TRBJ2-5; clone_size: -; v_call: TRBV5-5; cdr3_aa: CASSLRGQETQYF; cdr3_nt: TGTGCCAGCAGCTTGAGGGGGCAAGAGACCCAGTACTTC
d_call: -; j_call: TRBJ1-2; clone_size: -; v_call: TRBV18; cdr3_aa: CASSPDRTLGYTF; cdr3_nt: TGTGCCAGCTCACCAGACAGGACCTTGGGCTACACCTTC
d_call: TRBD1; j_call: TRBJ2-2; clone_size: -; v_call: TRBV5-6; cdr3_aa: CASSRDRGTGELFF; cdr3_nt: TGTGCCAGCAGCCGGGACAGGGGCACCGGGGAGCTGTTTTTT
d_call: -; j_call: TRBJ2-7; clone_size: -; v_call: TRBV27; cdr3_aa: CASSLLGGNSYEQYF; cdr3_nt: TGTGCCAGCAGTCTTTTAGGCGGCAACTCCTACGAGCAGTACTTC
d_call: -; j_call: TRBJ1-5; clone_size: -; v_call: TRBV3-1/TRBV3-2; cdr3_aa: CASSQQGAQPQHF; cdr3_nt: TGTGCCAGCAGCCAACAGGGTGCGCAGCCCCAGCATTTT
d_call: TRBD2; j_call: TRBJ2-1; clone_size: -; v_call: TRBV3-1/TRBV3-2; cdr3_aa: CASSPRTSAHNEQFF; cdr3_nt: TGTGCCAGCAGCCCTCGGACTAGCGCCCACAATGAGCAGTTCTTC
d_call: -; j_call: TRBJ1-6; clone_size: few; v_call: TRBV30; cdr3_aa: CAWTLNGLNSPLHF; cdr3_nt: TGTGCCTGGACCCTTAACGGACTCAATTCACCCCTCCACTTT
d_call: -; j_call: TRBJ1-5; clone_size: -; v_call: TRBV19; cdr3_aa: CASSTRASGGNQPQHF; cdr3_nt: TGTGCCAGTAGTACACGGGCCAGCGGAGGCAATCAGCCCCAGCATTTT
d_call: TRBD1; j_call: TRBJ1-2; clone_size: few; v_call: TRBV25-1; cdr3_aa: CASSEHRGWGYTF; cdr3_nt: TGTGCCAGCAGTGAACACAGGGGATGGGGCTACACCTTC
d_call: TRBD1; j_call: TRBJ1-1; clone_size: many; v_call: TRBV6-4; cdr3_aa: CASSDGQGATEAFF; cdr3_nt: TGTGCCAGCAGTGACGGACAGGGGGCCACTGAAGCTTTCTTT
d_call: TRBD1; j_call: TRBJ1-1; clone_size: -; v_call: TRBV10-3; cdr3_aa: CAISEALTGVVNTEAFF; cdr3_nt: TGTGCCATCAGTGAGGCCTTGACAGGGGTCGTGAACACTGAAGCTTTCTTT
d_call: -; j_call: TRBJ1-5; clone_size: few; v_call: TRBV28; cdr3_aa: CASSTLNQPQHF; cdr3_nt: TGTGCCAGCAGTACATTGAATCAGCCCCAGCATTTT
d_call: TRBD1; j_call: TRBJ1-2; clone_size: -; v_call: TRBV6-4; cdr3_aa: CASSDFGQGAGYGYTF; cdr3_nt: TGTGCCAGCAGTGACTTCGGACAGGGGGCAGGTTATGGCTACACCTTC
d_call: TRBD1; j_call: TRBJ1-2; clone_size: -; v_call: TRBV12-3/TRBV12-4; cdr3_aa: CASSLNRGPGYTF; cdr3_nt: TGTGCCAGCAGTTTAAACAGGGGGCCTGGCTACACCTTC
d_call: -; j_call: TRBJ2-3; clone_size: -; v_call: TRBV6-1; cdr3_aa: CASSGQQDPSTDTQYF; cdr3_nt: TGTGCCAGCAGTGGTCAACAGGACCCTAGCACAGATACGCAGTATTTT
d_call: -; j_call: TRBJ1-2; clone_size: -; v_call: TRBV5-1; cdr3_aa: CASSLEAGPYGYTF; cdr3_nt: TGCGCCAGCAGCTTGGAGGCAGGGCCCTATGGCTACACCTTC
d_call: -; j_call: TRBJ1-1; clone_size: once; v_call: TRBV7-9; cdr3_aa: CASSSTQPGANTEAFF; cdr3_nt: TGTGCCAGCAGCTCCACACAACCAGGGGCGAACACTGAAGCTTTCTTT
d_call: -; j_call: TRBJ1-3; clone_size: once; v_call: TRBV5-4; cdr3_aa: CASSFTGSGNTIYF; cdr3_nt: TGTGCCAGCAGCTTCACAGGTTCTGGAAACACCATATATTTT
d_call: -; j_call: TRBJ1-2; clone_size: -; v_call: TRBV29-1; cdr3_aa: CSVGMGRDYGYTF; cdr3_nt: TGCAGCGTTGGTATGGGGAGAGACTATGGCTACACCTTC
d_call: TRBD1; j_call: TRBJ2-2; clone_size: once; v_call: TRBV7-3; cdr3_aa: CASSYRGTGELFF; cdr3_nt: TGTGCCAGCAGCTACAGGGGTACCGGGGAGCTGTTTTTT
d_call: -; j_call: TRBJ1-1; clone_size: -; v_call: TRBV6-4; cdr3_aa: CASSDSRDTEAFF; cdr3_nt: TGTGCCAGCAGTGACTCTCGGGACACTGAAGCTTTCTTT
d_call: -; j_call: TRBJ2-5; clone_size: -; v_call: TRBV5-6; cdr3_aa: CASSPDSAQETQYF; cdr3_nt: TGTGCCAGCAGCCCCGACAGTGCACAAGAGACCCAGTACTTC
d_call: -; j_call: TRBJ2-3; clone_size: -; v_call: TRBV21-1; cdr3_aa: CASSPTGDDTQYF; cdr3_nt: TGTGCCAGCAGCCCGACAGGGGACGATACGCAGTATTTT
d_call: -; j_call: TRBJ1-1; clone_size: -; v_call: TRBV5-1; cdr3_aa: CASFDEGTEAFF; cdr3_nt: TGCGCCAGCTTCGATGAGGGCACTGAAGCTTTCTTT
d_call: -; j_call: TRBJ2-7; clone_size: -; v_call: TRBV19; cdr3_aa: CASSPIYEQYF; cdr3_nt: TGTGCCAGTAGTCCCATCTACGAGCAGTACTTC
d_call: -; j_call: TRBJ1-2; clone_size: -; v_call: TRBV18; cdr3_aa: CASSPINGGNGYTF; cdr3_nt: TGTGCCAGCTCACCGATAAATGGGGGGAATGGCTACACCTTC
d_call: TRBD2; j_call: TRBJ2-1; clone_size: -; v_call: TRBV11-3; cdr3_aa: CASSLEAGGPFNEQFF; cdr3_nt: TGTGCCAGCAGCCTAGAAGCGGGAGGGCCGTTCAATGAGCAGTTCTTC
d_call: TRBD2; j_call: TRBJ2-7; clone_size: -; v_call: TRBV2; cdr3_aa: CASSFGGDSYEQYF; cdr3_nt: TGTGCCAGCAGTTTTGGGGGGGACTCCTACGAGCAGTACTTC
d_call: -; j_call: TRBJ1-2; clone_size: once; v_call: TRBV10-2; cdr3_aa: CASSESVFVGYTF; cdr3_nt: TGCGCCAGCAGTGAGTCTGTTTTTGTAGGCTACACCTTC
d_call: TRBD1; j_call: TRBJ2-3; clone_size: -; v_call: TRBV6-5; cdr3_aa: CASSSPGQGRDTQYF; cdr3_nt: TGTGCCAGCAGTTCCCCGGGACAGGGGAGAGATACGCAGTATTTT